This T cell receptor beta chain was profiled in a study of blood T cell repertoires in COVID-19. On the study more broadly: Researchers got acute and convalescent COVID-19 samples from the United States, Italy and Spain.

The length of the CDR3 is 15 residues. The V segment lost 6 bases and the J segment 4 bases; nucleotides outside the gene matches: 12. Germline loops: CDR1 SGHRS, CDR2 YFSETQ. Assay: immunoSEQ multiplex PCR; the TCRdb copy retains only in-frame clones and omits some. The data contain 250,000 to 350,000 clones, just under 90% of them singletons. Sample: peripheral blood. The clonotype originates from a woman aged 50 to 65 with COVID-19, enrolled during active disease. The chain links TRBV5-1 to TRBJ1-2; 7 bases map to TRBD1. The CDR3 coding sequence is TGCGCCAGCACCCAAACAACGGGACAGACCTATGGCTACACCTTC. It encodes CASTQTTGQTYGYTF.